This TCR beta chain appears in the sequencing data of a study of shared clonotypes between healthy human individuals (dated by TCRdb to the early 2020s). Regarding the study in general: A few men and two women, aged 18 to 49 years, made up the cohort. To increase sequencing depth and limit assay-specific biases, different laboratories used diverse techniques to prepare libraries and sequence TCR repertoires. The study deeply sequenced blood TCR repertoires of about 5 healthy adults to estimate repertoire size and the extent of clonotype sharing between individuals. Each donor's leukapheresis produced roughly between roughly 0.85 and 9 billion PBMCs. Per donor, three plates each were used for CD4 naive and CD4 memory, two for CD8 naive, and one for CD8 memory.

Donors were healthy HIV-negative adults with no recently reported acute infections or vaccinations. Every donor was a Caucasian adult living in Nashville, Tennessee, USA. CD4+ T cells were enriched through magnetic negative selection, after which naive cells were positively selected on CD45RA and the remaining negative fraction served as the memory subset. Blood was obtained by leukapheresis, after which PBMCs were separated by Ficoll-Histopaque density gradient centrifugation and cryopreserved in liquid nitrogen vapor phase. Analytical flow cytometry was used to check the purity and quantity of each magnetically sorted T cell population. Each sorted fraction had its genomic DNA isolated and then quantified by UV absorbance on a Nanodrop 2000c. TCR CDR3 regions were amplified from genomic DNA by multiplex PCR using the deep immunoSEQ assay. Extracted genomic DNA from each cell subset was spread evenly across all wells of several immunoSEQ 96-well plates, with each plate serving as a replicate. For sorted subsets, roughly 200 ng of genomic DNA, equivalent to around 30,000 T cell genomes, went into each replicate PCR. Purified libraries were quantified with a Qubit 3.0 fluorometer, sized on a Bioanalyzer 2100, and re-quantified with the KAPA Library Quantification kit. Every immunoSEQ 96-well plate was sequenced on a separate single-read 150-cycle Illumina NextSeq 550 flow cell. The published analysis was carried out like this. Because the immunoSEQ output held only junctional sequences and lacked quality scores, the filtering could not match the filtering applied to full-length reads. To assign V/J genes and CDR3, sequences were annotated against IMGT germline references using PyIR, a Python wrapper for IgBLAST v1.9. Reads were filtered out if the reads had weak V/J assignments (E-value above 1e-6), no CDR3, stop codons, out-of-frame junctions, or ambiguous translated residues. V3J clonotypes were defined as sequences sharing the same inferred V gene, J gene, and CDR3 amino acid sequence. Percentage overlap between repertoires was computed as shared unique clonotypes divided by the size of the smaller repertoire. Three approaches were used to assess repertoire richness: RTK rarefaction, the Chao1 estimator, and Recon v2.1 estimates of unobserved clonotypes. For all TCRbeta clonotypes obtained by the gDNA method from four donors, generation probabilities were computed with OLGA. TCRdb carries this immuneACCESS record with in-frame sequences only. Its versions omit some clonotypes, under half of them owing to an unresolved V gene in the studies checked, with the rest unexplained. The D gene and trimming were derived from the DNA, and the V and J assignments and clone size from that table. The sample table lists about 2,500,000 clones, about 92% of them with a count of one. The ten largest clones add up to roughly 0.15% of the sample.

For this clone: There is no known antigen for this receptor. No quality values exist for individual bases; no much larger clone is one base distant.

Results and caveats for the whole study, not just this receptor: Clonotypes shared by all four sorted-subset donors showed higher generation probabilities than non-shared clonotypes. The genetic and exposure-history diversity represented was limited by the small number of donors. When several donors were compared, the shared fraction of clonotypes was about 5.5% for naive CD4, 3% to 4% for naive CD8, roughly 2.5% for memory CD4, and 0.3% to 0.5% for memory CD8. Pairwise subsampling led to the expectation that sequencing depth would affect the degree of clonotype sharing among donors. Estimated clonotype richness was generally larger for naive than for memory subsets. Sampling was limited to blood, and TCR repertoires in tissue likely differ from TCR repertoires in blood. Even with the large sequencing depth, rarefaction of the sorted-subset datasets indicated that sequencing was incomplete.

V is reduced by 6 bases and J by 5 bases, leaving a spacing of 19 bases between them. From cysteine to phenylalanine, the CDR3 is 16 amino acids long. The only DNA kept is the CDR3, 48 bases in frame from the first base. Sequenced sample: naive CD4+ T cells sorted from blood. Taken with the paper, the label for cell subset or site translates to: CD45RA+ positively selected. In this chain, TRBV6-7 is recombined with TRBJ2-2, with a tentative D call of TRBD1 or TRBD2, each matching 5 bases. TRBV6-7 is an ORF, and what it does is uncertain. This receptor was taken from a man between 18 and 29 years old in good health. The DNA reads as follows: TGTGCCAGCAGACACGAGGGACCGGTGAGGACCGGGGAGCTGTTTTTT. It translates to CASRHEGPVRTGELFF.